These 27 T cell receptor beta chains share one sample of origin, sequenced in a study of cytomegalovirus exposure and HLA in healthy donors. PCR involved 60 Vbeta and 13 Jbeta primers. Method: immunoSEQ multiplex PCR; TCRdb's copy keeps in-frame clones and lacks some. The sample has roughly 84,000 clones; about four fifths are singletons. Input material: PBMCs. Receptors originate from a male donor in good health and CMV-seropositive.

This rearrangement joins TRBV19 to TRBJ2-7; D is perhaps TRBD1 (6 bases). Germline V CDR1 and CDR2: LNHDA, SQIVND (reference sequence). CDR3 length: 16 amino acids. V shed 3 bases and J shed 3 bases, with 18 bases lying between them. The CDR3 coding sequence is TGTGCCAGTAGTATGGGTGACAGGTTTGCCGTCTACGAGCAGTACTTC. Translated, it gives CASSMGDRFAVYEQYF. Complete variable domain (other parts from reference TRBV19 and TRBJ2-7): DGGITQSPKYLFRKEGQNVTLSCEQNLNHDAMYWYRQDPGQGLRLIYYSQIVNDFQKGDIAEGYSVSREKKESFPLTVTSAQKNPTAFYLCASSMGDRFAVYEQYFGPGTRLTVT.

The genes are TRBV7-8 and TRBJ2-1, with a possible D match to TRBD2 (6 bases). Germline V gene sequence: CDR1 SGHVS, CDR2 FQNEAQ. The CDR3 extends over 16 amino acids. With 2 bases removed from V and 6 bases from J, the gap between germline ends came to 17 bases. For the CDR3, the DNA is TGTGCCAGCAGCTTAAGATGGGACTCCGGTTTCAATGAGCAGTTCTTC. Its protein product is CASSLRWDSGFNEQFF. Supplemented by reference TRBV7-8 and TRBJ2-1, the full variable domain reads GAGVSQSPRYKVAKRGQDVALRCDPISGHVSLFWYQQALGQGPEFLTYFQNEAQLDKSGLPSDRFFAERPEGSVSTLKIQRTQQEDSAVYLCASSLRWDSGFNEQFFGPGTRLTVL.

V and J are TRBV28 and TRBJ1-2; 9 bases align to TRBD1. The CDR3 length is 13 residues. The germline CDR1 and CDR2 sequences are MDHEN and SYDVKM. Trimming took 5 bases from V and 8 from J; bases not matched to a gene: 6. CDR3 sequence: CASSPGQGGGYTF. CDR3 DNA sequence: TGTGCCAGCAGTCCGGGACAGGGAGGGGGCTACACCTTC.

The table lists this clone with a few counts. The chain has TRBV6-5 and TRBJ1-1; D is ambiguous. This CDR3 contains 14 residues. Germline values: CDR1 MNHEY, CDR2 SVGAGI. Trimming stripped 6 bases from V and 6 bases from J, with 17 bases between. Here the CDR3 DNA reads TGTGCCAGCAGCCACGCCTCGGGGTCCCCTGAAGCTTTCTTT. Translated, it gives CASSHASGSPEAFF.

The chain has TRBV27 and TRBJ2-2, with D tentatively TRBD2 (6 bases). CDR3 length: 14 amino acids. Trimming cost V 8 bases and J 4 bases, with 14 bases left between them. Germline CDR1 and CDR2: MNHEY and SMNVEV (reference sequence). CDR3 bases: TGTGCCAGCCGGAGGGCAGAAGGCACCGGGGAGCTGTTTTTT. The encoded protein is CASRRAEGTGELFF.

The rearrangement uses TRBV6-5 and TRBJ2-7; TRBD2 matches at 8 bases. Losses at the gene ends were 4 bases for V and 8 bases for J; bases not matched to a gene: 13. The CDR3 totals 15 residues. Germline V gives CDR1 MNHEY, CDR2 SVGAGI. CDR3 residues: CASSSRGTRGRQQYF. In nucleotides, the CDR3 is TGTGCCAGCAGTTCCCGGGGGACTAGAGGTCGCCAGCAGTACTTC.

This clone was recorded many times. The chain combines TRBV28 with TRBJ2-2; 7 bases map to TRBD1. Germline loops: CDR1 MDHEN, CDR2 SYDVKM. With V trimmed by 6 bases and J by 1 base, 2 bases remained unmatched. CDR3 length: 14 residues. The CDR3 region is CASRGTVNTGELFF. As DNA, the CDR3 is TGTGCCAGCAGAGGGACAGTGAACACCGGGGAGCTGTTTTTT.

The V call is TRBV6-1, the J call TRBJ1-5; 10 positions match TRBD1. Losses at the gene ends were 5 bases for V and 5 bases for J; bases not matched to a gene: 3. The germline V gene has CDR1 MNHNS and CDR2 SASEGT. This CDR3 region has 14 residues. The chain's CDR3 is CASSFDRGHQPQHF. In DNA form, the CDR3 reads TGTGCCAGCAGTTTCGACAGGGGGCATCAGCCCCAGCATTTT.

Only one count was recorded for this clone. The genes are TRBV7-9 and TRBJ1-4; 8 nucleotides align to TRBD1. Germline V lookup: CDR1 SEHNR, CDR2 FQNEAQ (reference sequence). The V and J ends lost 2 bases and 1 base, in that order; junction bases with no gene match: 9. CDR3 length: 18 residues. The chain's CDR3 is CASSLTAGGAETNEKLFF. The CDR3 nucleotides are TGTGCCAGCAGCTTAACCGCAGGGGGCGCGGAAACTAATGAAAAACTGTTTTTT. Combining the CDR3 with reference TRBV7-9 and TRBJ1-4 gives the whole variable domain DTGVSQNPRHKITKRGQNVTFRCDPISEHNRLYWYRQTLGQGPEFLTYFQNEAQLEKSRLLSDRFSAERPKGSFSTLEIQRTEQGDSAMYLCASSLTAGGAETNEKLFFGSGTQLSVL.

This clone was detected only once. V is TRBV2 and J is TRBJ2-3; 7 bases are shared with TRBD1. Germline CDR1 and CDR2: SNHLY and FYNNEI. Trimming cost V 4 bases and J 3 bases; bases outside gene matches: 10. The CDR3 covers 16 residues. CDR3 in amino acids: CASSGGQTRGTDTQYF. CDR3 nucleotides: TGTGCCAGCAGTGGGGGACAGACACGAGGGACAGATACGCAGTATTTT.

The CDR3 reads CASSLDRASYNEQFF. CDR3 bases: TGTGCCAGCAGTTTAGACAGGGCCTCCTACAATGAGCAGTTCTTC. V and J are TRBV27 and TRBJ2-1; TRBD1 agrees at 7 bases. CDR1 MNHEY and CDR2 SMNVEV come from the germline V gene (reference sequence). This CDR3 spans 15 amino acids. Trimming cost V 2 bases and J 0 bases; bases outside gene matches: 1.

The chain combines TRBV7-6 with TRBJ2-2; 10 bases agree with TRBD2. The CDR3 covers 16 residues. The germline gives CDR1 SGHVS, CDR2 FNYEAQ. V was pared by 5 bases and J by 5 bases, with 8 bases of the junction left unmatched. The CDR3 is CASSTGLAALTGELFF. The CDR3 nucleotides read TGTGCCAGCAGCACCGGACTAGCGGCCCTAACCGGGGAGCTGTTTTTT.

The V gene is TRBV2, the J gene TRBJ1-2, with 8 bases fitting TRBD1. From germline, CDR1 is SNHLY and CDR2 FYNNEI. The trim removed 10 bases at V and 4 bases at J, leaving 11 bases unmatched. This CDR3 has 14 residues. CDR3 sequence (DNA): TGTGCCACTTTGGGACAGGTCCGTGGCTATGGCTACACCTTC. Translation: CATLGQVRGYGYTF.

The chain couples TRBV27 to TRBJ2-5; TRBD2 aligns across 14 bases. The germline gives CDR1 MNHEY, CDR2 SMNVEV (reference sequence). The junction had 5 bases not matched to a gene; V was cut back by 5 bases and J by 6 bases. The CDR3 is made up of 15 amino acids. The CDR3 loop reads CASSKGLAGAQTQYF. The CDR3 DNA follows: TGTGCCAGCAGTAAGGGACTAGCGGGGGCGCAGACCCAGTACTTC.

This rearrangement joins TRBV14 to TRBJ2-1; 12 bases map to TRBD2. The CDR3 is 14 amino acids. V shed 0 bases, J shed 9 bases, and the junction held 0 bases outside the gene matches. Germline loops: CDR1 SGHDN, CDR2 FVKESK. CDR3 residues: CASSQELAGGEQFF. CDR3 nucleotides: TGTGCCAGCAGCCAAGAACTAGCGGGAGGTGAGCAGTTCTTC.

The chain couples TRBV5-1 to TRBJ1-4; 10 nucleotides agree with TRBD1. Germline V gives CDR1 SGHRS, CDR2 YFSETQ. V trimming: 1 base; J trimming: 7 bases; junction bases outside the gene matches: 1. The CDR3 totals 14 residues. The CDR3 is CASSLRDRGEKLFF. The DNA of the CDR3 is TGCGCCAGCAGCTTGCGGGACAGGGGTGAAAAACTGTTTTTT.

This clone has just a few counts. This chain joins TRBV7-2 and TRBJ1-1; D call uncertain. Per germline, CDR1 SGHTA and CDR2 FQGNSA. The CDR3 is 15 amino acids. V lost 5 bases and J 6 bases, leaving 19 bases between the germline ends. CDR3 bases: TGTGCCAGCAGCCTCCAGCCGGGAGGTATGTCTGAAGCTTTCTTT. Encoded protein: CASSLQPGGMSEAFF.

This chain joins TRBV7-8 and TRBJ2-2, with D perhaps matching TRBD1 (5 bases). Per germline, CDR1 SGHVS and CDR2 FQNEAQ. The CDR3 covers 14 residues. Between the trimmed V and J ends, which lost 5 bases and 4 bases, there was a span of 11 bases. The chain's CDR3 is CASSSRVATGELFF. Written as DNA, the CDR3 is TGTGCCAGCAGCAGCAGGGTTGCCACCGGGGAGCTGTTTTTT.

This clone was seen just once. This chain joins TRBV7-9 and TRBJ2-7; TRBD2 matches 10 bases. CDR1 SEHNR and CDR2 FQNEAQ come from the germline V gene (reference sequence). V lost 4 bases, J lost 5 bases, and 11 bases stayed unmatched. The CDR3 sequence is 16 residues long. The CDR3 reads CASSSKIGTSENEQYF. DNA of the CDR3: TGTGCCAGCAGCTCAAAGATCGGGACTAGCGAAAACGAGCAGTACTTC.

The chain links TRBV7-8 to TRBJ2-1, with D possibly TRBD1 on 6 matching bases. Trimming took off 5 bases at V and 3 bases at J, with 17 bases between the two ends. Germline CDR1 reads SGHVS; CDR2 reads FQNEAQ. This CDR3 is 16 amino acids long. CDR3 residues: CASSPLDSLDYNEQFF. DNA of the CDR3: TGTGCCAGCAGCCCTTTGGACAGCCTAGACTACAATGAGCAGTTCTTC.

CDR3 region: CASRGGNSPLHF. The CDR3 DNA follows: TGTGCCAGCAGGGGGGGTAATTCACCCCTCCACTTT. The rearrangement links TRBV27 to TRBJ1-6, with D perhaps matching TRBD1 (5 bases). The V end was cut by 6 bases, the J end by 6 bases, with 6 bases between. Germline lookup yields CDR1 MNHEY and CDR2 SMNVEV (reference sequence). The CDR3 sequence is 12 residues long.

V usage is TRBV18 and J usage is TRBJ2-6; 7 nucleotides agree with TRBD2. V was pared by 5 bases and J by 2 bases, with 0 bases of the junction left unmatched. This CDR3 contains 14 residues. In germline, CDR1 is KGHSH, CDR2 LQKENI. The CDR3 region is CASSGGAGANVLTF. CDR3 in DNA: TGTGCCAGCTCAGGGGGGGCTGGGGCCAACGTCCTGACTTTC.

V gene TRBV7-6 combines with J gene TRBJ2-1; D perhaps matches TRBD1 (5 bases). Germline V gene lookup returns CDR1 SGHVS and CDR2 FNYEAQ. The CDR3 extends over 14 amino acids. V was pared by 4 bases and J by 4 bases, with 11 bases between. The CDR3 is CASSSGDSYNEQFF. The CDR3 DNA is TGTGCCAGCAGCTCAGGAGACAGTTACAATGAGCAGTTCTTC.

The chain employs TRBV6-1 and TRBJ2-7; D is perhaps TRBD1 (6 bases). CDR3 size: 15 residues. The ends were cut back, 6 bases at V and 3 bases at J, with 18 bases in the middle. Germline V gives CDR1 MNHNS, CDR2 SASEGT. Written as DNA, the CDR3 is TGTGCCAGCAGAAGCCGGGACACGGGAAGCTACGAGCAGTACTTC. Protein sequence: CASRSRDTGSYEQYF.

The chain is built from TRBV28 and TRBJ2-7; 9 nucleotides line up with TRBD1. The CDR3 is 14 amino acids. Germline V gene lookup returns CDR1 MDHEN and CDR2 SYDVKM. Germline trimming cut 5 bases from V and 4 bases from J; bases unmatched to any gene: 6. This chain's CDR3 is CASSNGQGWYEQYF. CDR3 coding DNA: TGTGCCAGCAGTAACGGACAGGGGTGGTACGAGCAGTACTTC.

The rearrangement uses TRBV5-4 and TRBJ2-7; 13 nucleotides match TRBD2. With V trimmed by 3 bases and J by 2 bases, 2 bases remained unmatched. The germline V gene encodes CDR1 SGHNT and CDR2 YYREEE (reference sequence). The CDR3 loop spans 15 amino acids. CDR3 coding DNA: TGTGCCAGCAGCTCTACTAGCGGGGGGGCCTACGAGCAGTACTTC. Protein: CASSSTSGGAYEQYF.

This rearrangement joins TRBV27 to TRBJ1-2; perhaps TRBD1 as D (6 bases). V lost 5 bases to trimming and J lost 4 bases, with 14 bases between them. Germline assignment: CDR1 MNHEY and CDR2 SMNVEV (reference sequence). This CDR3 spans 14 amino acids. CDR3: CASSPAGGGYGYTF. The CDR3 DNA is TGTGCCAGCAGTCCCGCGGGGGGCGGCTATGGCTACACCTTC.